Listed below are T cell receptor beta chains from one sample, sequenced in a study of PD-1 blockade in classical Hodgkin lymphoma. Sequencing used immunoSEQ multiplex PCR; TCRdb keeps in-frame clones, though not all of them. The data contain 70,000 or so clones, about 93% of them singletons. What was sequenced was peripheral blood mononuclear cells (PBMCs). The receptors here all came from a human donor with classical Hodgkin lymphoma. Each CDR3 is given with its conserved first and last residue. A D gene is named only where the DNA matches it firmly. The listing skips clone size in some rows; elsewhere it reads once, few, many or a size class.

size	J	V	D	DNA	CDR3
.	TRBJ1-1	TRBV29-1	.	TGCAGCGTTGTGGTACAGATGAACACTGAAGCTTTCTTT	CSVVVQMNTEAFF
.	TRBJ1-2	TRBV19	.	TGTGCCAGTAGTAGCCGACAGGATTCTAACTATGGCTACACCTTC	CASSSRQDSNYGYTF
.	TRBJ2-7	TRBV7-2	.	TGTGCCAGCAGCTTAGGGCTAGCAACCTACGAGCAGTACTTC	CASSLGLATYEQYF
.	TRBJ2-7	TRBV28	.	TGTGCCAGCAGTTCTCCCCGGGGGTTTACAGGGATGAGCTCCTACGAGCAGTACTTC	CASSSPRGFTGMSSYEQYF
.	TRBJ2-5	TRBV7-2	TRBD1	TGTGCCAGCAGCAAACAACAGGGGGCGGAAGAGACCCAGTACTTC	CASSKQQGAEETQYF
.	TRBJ1-1	TRBV19	.	TGTGCCAGTAGTTTCGGGGAGAGGGTCGGAACTGAAGCTTTCTTT	CASSFGERVGTEAFF
.	TRBJ2-3	TRBV5-1	TRBD1	TGCGCCAGCAGCTTGGATGCTTGGACAGGGTCGGATACGCAGTATTTT	CASSLDAWTGSDTQYF
once	TRBJ2-5	TRBV10-3	.	TGTGCCATCAGTGACTCCAGCGAGAGGGAAGAGACCCAGTACTTC	CAISDSSEREETQYF
.	TRBJ2-1	TRBV7-8	.	TGTGCCAGCAGCTCGTCACTAGGTCCGGGGGACAATGAGCAGTTCTTC	CASSSSLGPGDNEQFF
.	TRBJ2-1	TRBV7-2	.	TGTGCCAGCAGCGCAACCAAGGGGGGGCCCTACAATGAGCAGTTCTTC	CASSATKGGPYNEQFF
.	TRBJ2-7	TRBV25-1	.	TGTGCCAGCAGTGGGGGGTTCTCCTACGAGCAGTACTTC	CASSGGFSYEQYF
few	TRBJ2-3	TRBV11-3	.	TGTGCCAGCAGCTTAGGCCGGGGCACAGATACGCAGTATTTT	CASSLGRGTDTQYF
.	TRBJ1-2	TRBV20-1	.	TGCAGTGCCCCTGGTGGGGCTGGCTACACCTTC	CSAPGGAGYTF
.	TRBJ1-3	TRBV6-5	.	TGTGCCAGCAGTTGGGGAAACACCATATATTTT	CASSWGNTIYF
.	TRBJ1-4	TRBV4-1	TRBD1	TGCGCCAGCAGCCAAGTTCCGGGACAGGGGCAAGAAAAACTGTTTTTT	CASSQVPGQGQEKLFF
.	TRBJ1-1	TRBV5-1	.	TGCGCCAGCAGGGGCTCTGGCACTGAAGCTTTCTTT	CASRGSGTEAFF
.	TRBJ2-5	TRBV21-1	.	TGTGCCAGCAGCAGGCGCCCGGAGACCCAGTACTTC	CASSRRPETQYF
.	TRBJ1-6	TRBV5-1	.	TGCGCCAGCAGCTTAGTGGGAGATAATTCACCCCTCCACTTT	CASSLVGDNSPLHF
.	TRBJ1-1	TRBV7-6	TRBD1	TGTGCCAGCAGCTTAGATGGGACAGGAGGCCGAGCTTTCTTT	CASSLDGTGGRAFF
.	TRBJ1-1	TRBV6-6	TRBD1	TGTGCCAGCACCGTACAGGGGGAGGGAACTGAAGCTTTCTTT	CASTVQGEGTEAFF
.	TRBJ2-1	TRBV5-4	TRBD2	TGTGCCAGCAGCTCAGGGACTAGCGGGGGGGCCTATGAGCAGTTCTTC	CASSSGTSGGAYEQFF
.	TRBJ1-3	TRBV18	.	TGTGCCAGCTCACCGATGGGGACGGCAAGCTCTGGAAACACCATATATTTT	CASSPMGTASSGNTIYF
.	TRBJ2-7	TRBV9	.	TGTGCCAGCAGCGTAACGTCACAGGGCTACGAGCAGTACTTC	CASSVTSQGYEQYF
.	TRBJ2-3	TRBV7-2	.	TGTGCCAGCAGCTTCCAGGGGGGCCGAGATACGCAGTATTTT	CASSFQGGRDTQYF
.	TRBJ2-5	TRBV4-3	.	TGCGCCAGCAGCCACTCTCTCAGGACCACACAGGGCGGGGAGACCCAGTACTTC	CASSHSLRTTQGGETQYF
.	TRBJ2-1	TRBV15	TRBD2	TGTGCCACCAGCAGAGAACTAGCGGCCTACAATGAGCAGTTCTTC	CATSRELAAYNEQFF
.	TRBJ2-1	TRBV11-2	TRBD1	TGTGCCAGCAGCCCCCGGACAGGGGTCGTAGGCTCCTACAATGAGCAGTTCTTC	CASSPRTGVVGSYNEQFF
.	TRBJ1-2	TRBV6-5	TRBD1	TGTGCCAGCAGTCCGGGGGACAGAACTAACTATGGCTACACCTTC	CASSPGDRTNYGYTF
.	TRBJ2-7	TRBV13	TRBD2	TGTGCCAGCAGCGGGTGGACTAGCGGGAGCTACGAGCAGTACTTC	CASSGWTSGSYEQYF
.	TRBJ1-6	TRBV21-1	.	TGTGCCAGCCCAGGGACAGCCAATTCACCCCTCCACTTT	CASPGTANSPLHF
.	TRBJ2-2	TRBV7-9	TRBD2	TGTGCCAGCAGCAGCAAAGCGGGGGCTTACACCGGGGAGCTGTTTTTT	CASSSKAGAYTGELFF
.	TRBJ2-5	TRBV4-3	.	TGCGCCAGCAGCCAAGACAGAGGAGAGGGGTACCAAGAGACCCAGTACTTC	CASSQDRGEGYQETQYF
.	TRBJ1-2	TRBV6-1	.	TGTGCCAGCAGTGAAGGGATTGACGCAGTATATGGCTACACCTTC	CASSEGIDAVYGYTF
.	TRBJ1-2	TRBV7-2	TRBD1	TGTGCCAGCAGCACTTCGACAGGGATCTATGGCTACACCTTC	CASSTSTGIYGYTF
.	TRBJ2-4	TRBV7-9	.	TGTGCCAGCAGCTTAGCCCTATCTTCCATTCAGTACTTC	CASSLALSSIQYF
few	TRBJ1-2	TRBV5-8	.	TGTGCCAGCAGCTTGGGAGTTTATGGCTACACCTTC	CASSLGVYGYTF
.	TRBJ1-1	TRBV30	.	TGTGCCTGGACCAGCTCCTACGAAAGGAGGGCTTTCTTT	CAWTSSYERRAFF
.	TRBJ1-1	TRBV7-2	TRBD1	TGTGCCAGCAGCTTAGTCCAGGGGGAGGCCACTGAAGCTTTCTTT	CASSLVQGEATEAFF
.	TRBJ2-2	TRBV7-2	.	TGTGCCAGCATCCCGTCGGTCACGAACACCGGGGAGCTGTTTTTT	CASIPSVTNTGELFF
.	TRBJ1-2	TRBV29-1	.	TGCAGCGTTGGTCTTAATAACTATGGCTACACCTTC	CSVGLNNYGYTF
.	TRBJ1-2	TRBV2	TRBD1	TGTGCCAGCAGTGCCCCGGGACAGGGGGCTCCCGGCTATGGCTACACCTTC	CASSAPGQGAPGYGYTF
.	TRBJ1-1	TRBV4-1	.	TGCGCCAGCAGCCAAGTCGGGAACACTGAAGCTTTCTTT	CASSQVGNTEAFF
.	TRBJ1-4	TRBV28	.	TGTGCCAGCAGTTTAGCTCAGGGGAGTGGTGAAAAACTGTTTTTT	CASSLAQGSGEKLFF
once	TRBJ2-3	TRBV11-2	TRBD2	TGTGCCAGCAGCTTAGTACTAGCGGGGTACCTTAAGGGAGATACGCAGTATTTT	CASSLVLAGYLKGDTQYF
.	TRBJ1-3	TRBV11-2	.	TGTGCCAGCAGCTTAAGCAGGGATGGAAACACCATATATTTT	CASSLSRDGNTIYF
.	TRBJ1-5	TRBV2	TRBD1	TGTGCCAGCAGTGAAGCGCCAGGGGGGGCAGGCCAGCCCCAGCATTTT	CASSEAPGGAGQPQHF
few	TRBJ2-5	TRBV6-6	TRBD2	TGTGCCAGCAGGGGACTAGCGGGGGGGGAGACCCAGTACTTC	CASRGLAGGETQYF